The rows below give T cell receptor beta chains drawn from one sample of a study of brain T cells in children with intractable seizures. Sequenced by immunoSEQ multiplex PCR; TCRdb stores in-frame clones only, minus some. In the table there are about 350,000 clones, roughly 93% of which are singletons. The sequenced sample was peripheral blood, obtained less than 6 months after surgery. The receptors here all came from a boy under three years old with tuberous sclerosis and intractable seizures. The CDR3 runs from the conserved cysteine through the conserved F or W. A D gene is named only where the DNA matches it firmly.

CDR3 protein: CASKVSDNPRRELFF
J gene: TRBJ2-2
D gene: .
V gene: TRBV19

CDR3 protein: CASSAQGLLNTGELFF
J gene: TRBJ2-2
D gene: .
V gene: TRBV6-4

CDR3 protein: CASSFGTGPTSPLHF
J gene: TRBJ1-6
D gene: TRBD1
V gene: TRBV7-2

CDR3 protein: CASSVNPGYEQYF
J gene: TRBJ2-7
D gene: .
V gene: TRBV9

CDR3 protein: CASSYSRGRVKQFF
J gene: TRBJ2-1
D gene: TRBD2
V gene: TRBV6-5

CDR3 protein: CASSLDGAQYF
J gene: TRBJ2-3
D gene: .
V gene: TRBV14

CDR3 protein: CASSPRRGNTIYF
J gene: TRBJ1-3
D gene: .
V gene: TRBV7-9

CDR3 protein: CASSSADSPYNEQFF
J gene: TRBJ2-1
D gene: .
V gene: TRBV6-5

CDR3 protein: CSVDSTTNYGYTF
J gene: TRBJ1-2
D gene: .
V gene: TRBV29-1

CDR3 protein: CATSDWTGVGYTF
J gene: TRBJ1-2
D gene: TRBD1
V gene: TRBV24-1

CDR3 protein: CASSLRPPGLAAFNEQFF
J gene: TRBJ2-1
D gene: TRBD2
V gene: TRBV3-1/TRBV3-2

CDR3 protein: CAWSVTLAGGDGYTF
J gene: TRBJ1-2
D gene: TRBD1
V gene: TRBV30

CDR3 protein: CASSLLKREINTGELFF
J gene: TRBJ2-2
D gene: TRBD2
V gene: TRBV4-1

CDR3 protein: CASSQEVRDRGGGYTF
J gene: TRBJ1-2
D gene: TRBD1
V gene: TRBV14

CDR3 protein: CASSQASRGQGRNEAFF
J gene: TRBJ1-1
D gene: TRBD1
V gene: TRBV4-1

CDR3 protein: CASRRGTNEKLFF
J gene: TRBJ1-4
D gene: .
V gene: TRBV6-5

CDR3 protein: CASSWVADSSYNEQFF
J gene: TRBJ2-1
D gene: .
V gene: TRBV5-1